Listed below are T cell receptor beta chains from one sample, sequenced in a study of T cells in Graves' hyperthyroidism and ophthalmopathy. TCRdb independently ran MiXCR on the multiplex PCR reads; one entry per CDR3 protein. The data show about 380,000 distinct CDR3 sequences, with approximately 15% seen just once and less than 25% held by the top ten. The sequencing sample was made of blood. Receptors originate from a man younger than 40 with Graves' hyperthyroidism that later progressed to Graves' ophthalmopathy. Each CDR3 is given with its conserved first and last residue. Each record gives: clone size, V gene, J gene, D gene, CDR3 DNA, CDR3 protein. The D gene is left open where the match is weak. Size is omitted from some rows. Given values are once, few, many or a class for expanded clones.

>few|TRBV5-1|TRBJ2-3|TRBD2
TGCGCCAGCAGCTTGAGCGGGGGACCCCGACTCACAGATACGCAGTATTTT
CASSLSGGPRLTDTQYF
>.|TRBV19|TRBJ2-5|.
TGTGCCAGTAGTGGCTACAGGGAATCGTACCAAGAGACCCAGTACTTC
CASSGYRESYQETQYF
>few|TRBV27|TRBJ1-6|TRBD1
TGTGCCAGCGGGACAGGCAGTTCACCCCTCCACTTT
CASGTGSSPLHF
>.|TRBV27|TRBJ2-3|TRBD1
TGTGCCAGCACACAGGGGGTTAGCGCAGATACGCAGTATTTT
CASTQGVSADTQYF
>many|TRBV28|TRBJ1-5|.
TGTGCCAGCAGTTCGGCAGGGTCCAATCAGCCCCAGCATTTT
CASSSAGSNQPQHF
>many|TRBV20-1|TRBJ1-3|.
TGCAGTGCTAGAGATCCTACGAGAAACACCATATATTTT
CSARDPTRNTIYF
>few|TRBV7-9|TRBJ2-1|.
TGTGCCAGCAGCTTAGCGCGACAGGTCTACAATGAGCAGTTCTTC
CASSLARQVYNEQFF
>many|TRBV6-1|TRBJ1-2|TRBD1
TGTGCCAGCAGTGGGGGACAGCCTAACTATGGCTACACCTTC
CASSGGQPNYGYTF
>.|TRBV20-1|TRBJ2-1|.
TGCAGTGCTAGGGCACCGAATTCCTACAATGAGCAGTTCTTC
CSARAPNSYNEQFF
>few|TRBV6-5|TRBJ2-7|.
TGTGCCAGCAGTTACTCCGCTGGGGTTGAGCAGTACTTC
CASSYSAGVEQYF
>many|TRBV6-5|TRBJ1-1|.
TGTGCCAGCAGTTACAGGGTGAACACTGAAGCTTTCTTT
CASSYRVNTEAFF
>.|TRBV7-8|TRBJ2-3|.
TGTGCCAGCAGCTTATTGGGTCTAGATACGCAGTATTTT
CASSLLGLDTQYF
>many|TRBV2|TRBJ1-2|.
TGTGCCAGCAGGAGACAGAACTTCTATGGCTACACCTTC
CASRRQNFYGYTF
>many|TRBV20-1|TRBJ2-3|.
TGCAGTGCTAGCGGGGGGCTCACAGATACGCAGTATTTT
CSASGGLTDTQYF